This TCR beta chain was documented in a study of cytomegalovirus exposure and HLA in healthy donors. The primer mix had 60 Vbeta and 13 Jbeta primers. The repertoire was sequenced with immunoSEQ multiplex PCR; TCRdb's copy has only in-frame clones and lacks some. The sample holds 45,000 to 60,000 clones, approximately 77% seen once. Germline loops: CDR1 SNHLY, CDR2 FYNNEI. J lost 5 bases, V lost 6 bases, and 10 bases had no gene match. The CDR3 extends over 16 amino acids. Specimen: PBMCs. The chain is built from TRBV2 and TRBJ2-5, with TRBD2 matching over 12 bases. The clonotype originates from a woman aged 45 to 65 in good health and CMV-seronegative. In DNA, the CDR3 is TGTGCCAGCAGGGACTCTACTAGCGGGGGGCAGGAGACCCAGTACTTC. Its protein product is CASRDSTSGGQETQYF.